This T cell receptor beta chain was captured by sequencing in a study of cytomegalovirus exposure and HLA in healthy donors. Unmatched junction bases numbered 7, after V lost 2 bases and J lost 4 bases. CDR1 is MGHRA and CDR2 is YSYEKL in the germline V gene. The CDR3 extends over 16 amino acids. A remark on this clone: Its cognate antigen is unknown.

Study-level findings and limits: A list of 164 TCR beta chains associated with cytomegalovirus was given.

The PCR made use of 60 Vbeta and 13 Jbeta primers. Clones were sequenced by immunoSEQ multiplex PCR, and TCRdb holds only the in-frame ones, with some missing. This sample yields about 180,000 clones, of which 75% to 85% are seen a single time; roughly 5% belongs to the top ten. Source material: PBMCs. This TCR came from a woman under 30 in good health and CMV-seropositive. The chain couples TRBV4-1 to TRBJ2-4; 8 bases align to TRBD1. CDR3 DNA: TGCGCCAGCAGCCAATCCGGGACAGGCTTAAAAAACATTCAGTACTTC. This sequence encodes CASSQSGTGLKNIQYF.